The rows below give T cell receptor beta chains drawn from one sample of a study of identical twins. TCRdb analysed the 5' RACE reads with MiXCR anew, one entry per CDR3 protein. The sample shows around 370,000 distinct CDR3 sequences, approximately 8.7% of them seen only once. The sequenced sample consisted of naive T cells sorted from blood. The origin of the receptors is a woman between 50 and 59 years old in good health. CDR3s include the opening cysteine and the closing phenylalanine or tryptophan. D genes are given only for firm matches. Rows may omit the clone size; those that give it use once, few, many or a size class.

size,J,V,D,DNA,CDR3
many,TRBJ2-1,TRBV12-3/TRBV12-4,NA,TGTGCCAGCAGTTCCGTGGCAGAACACAATGAGCAGTTCTTC,CASSSVAEHNEQFF
many,TRBJ2-3,TRBV5-1,TRBD2,TGCGCCAGCACCCGACTAGCGGGAGAGGGAGATACGCAGTATTTT,CASTRLAGEGDTQYF
few,TRBJ1-5,TRBV2,NA,TGTGCCAGCAGTGAAATGAGGGGCAATCAGCCCCAGCATTTT,CASSEMRGNQPQHF
few,TRBJ2-7,TRBV7-9,NA,TGTGCCAGCAGCACAGCAACCTACGAGCAGTACTTC,CASSTATYEQYF
few,TRBJ2-6,TRBV20-1,NA,TGCAGTGCTGTCAAGACGACTGGGGCCAACGTCCTGACTTTC,CSAVKTTGANVLTF
many,TRBJ1-1,TRBV5-6,NA,TGTGCCAGCAGTTGGTCTTACCTGAACACTGAAGCTTTCTTT,CASSWSYLNTEAFF
many,TRBJ2-7,TRBV28,TRBD2,TGTGCCAGCAGTAAGACTAGCGGGAGGTTCTTGTTCGAGCAGTACTTC,CASSKTSGRFLFEQYF
NA,TRBJ2-1,TRBV27,NA,TGTGCCAGCACGGGGAGCTACAATGAGCAGTTCTTC,CASTGSYNEQFF
NA,TRBJ2-3,TRBV10-3,NA,TGTGCCATCAGGACGACTCGTCCGACGCAGTATTTT,CAIRTTRPTQYF
few,TRBJ2-2,TRBV24-1,TRBD1,TGTGCCACCAGAGGACAGGGGAACACCGGGGAGCTGTTTTTT,CATRGQGNTGELFF
few,TRBJ2-1,TRBV30,NA,TGTGCTTACGGAGCCCGCAATGAGCAGTTCTTC,CAYGARNEQFF
few,TRBJ2-5,TRBV11-3,TRBD1,TGTGCCAGCAGCTCCCTTAATGGGACAGGGGGTAGCGAGACCCAGTACTTC,CASSSLNGTGGSETQYF
NA,TRBJ2-3,TRBV5-1,NA,TGCGCCAGCAGCTTGGGGCGCTGGAGGGATACGCAGTATTTT,CASSLGRWRDTQYF
few,TRBJ2-3,TRBV29-1,NA,TGCAGCGCCCCTGAGGGGGCAGATACGCAGTATTTT,CSAPEGADTQYF
NA,TRBJ2-3,TRBV20-1,TRBD1,TGCAGTGCTTTTGACGACAGGGGCACAGATACGCAGTATTTT,CSAFDDRGTDTQYF
NA,TRBJ2-1,TRBV24-1,NA,TGTGCCACCAGTGATTTGTCCTACAATGAGCAGTTCTTC,CATSDLSYNEQFF
NA,TRBJ2-1,TRBV6-2/TRBV6-3,NA,TGTGCCAGCAGTTACTCGGCGGAATTGGTGAATGAGCAGTTCTTC,CASSYSAELVNEQFF
NA,TRBJ2-7,TRBV21-1,NA,TGTGCCAGCACCCCCCCTGATTCCCCTGACGAGCAGTACTTC,CASTPPDSPDEQYF
NA,TRBJ1-1,TRBV20-1,NA,TGCAGTGGGCAAAGGGATTCGGTCATGAACACTGAAGCTTTCTTT,CSGQRDSVMNTEAFF
many,TRBJ2-3,TRBV24-1,TRBD2,TGTGCCACCAGTGATTTCCTAGCGGGAGAAGTAGATACGCAGTATTTT,CATSDFLAGEVDTQYF
many,TRBJ2-2,TRBV7-2,TRBD2,TGTGCCAGCACCCCCAGGGCGGGGACTAGTATCACCGGGGAGCTGTTTTTT,CASTPRAGTSITGELFF
NA,TRBJ2-1,TRBV5-1,NA,TGCGCCAGCAGCGACCTGCGGGGCAGGGGCGGGCGCAATGAGCAGTTCTTC,CASSDLRGRGGRNEQFF
many,TRBJ2-2,TRBV5-1,TRBD2,TGCGCCAGCAGGGCCCAGCGGGAGAGAACCGGGGAGCTGTTTTTT,CASRAQRERTGELFF
many,TRBJ2-5,TRBV29-1,NA,TGCAGCGTTGTAAGGGAGATAGGAGAGACCCAGTACTTC,CSVVREIGETQYF
few,TRBJ2-3,TRBV4-1,TRBD2,TGCGCCAGCAGCCAGGGACTAGCGGGAATTGTGGGCACAGATACGCAGTATTTT,CASSQGLAGIVGTDTQYF
few,TRBJ2-3,TRBV12-3/TRBV12-4,TRBD1,TGTGCCAGCACCAGGGACAGTTCTACCGGAGATACGCAGTATTTT,CASTRDSSTGDTQYF